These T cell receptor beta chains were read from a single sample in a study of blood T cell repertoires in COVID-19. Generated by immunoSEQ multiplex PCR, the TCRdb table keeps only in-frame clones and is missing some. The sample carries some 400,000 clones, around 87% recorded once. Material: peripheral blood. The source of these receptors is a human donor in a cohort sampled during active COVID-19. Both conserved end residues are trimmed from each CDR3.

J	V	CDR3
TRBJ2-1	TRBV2	ASTIAGVGHNEQF
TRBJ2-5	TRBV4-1	ASSQDRNFRGGETQY
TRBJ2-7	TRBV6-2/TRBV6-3	ASSPGLAIWQY
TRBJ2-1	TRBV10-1	ASSEPLIDRDAYNEQF
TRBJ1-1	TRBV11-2	ASSLGGGRGTEAF
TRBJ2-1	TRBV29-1	SVHKAGTISQSEQF
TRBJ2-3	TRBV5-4	ATRLGLTSTDTQY
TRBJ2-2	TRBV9	ASSVAGYPGELF
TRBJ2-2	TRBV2	ASFREAAVGAGELF
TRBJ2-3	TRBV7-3	ASSLKLVGTDTQY
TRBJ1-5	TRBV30	AWSTQGSYSNQPQH
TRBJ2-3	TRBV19	ASSDPGGQATDTQY
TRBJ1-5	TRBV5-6	ASSRAGGLTNQPQH
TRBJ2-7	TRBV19	ASTFGSGYEQY
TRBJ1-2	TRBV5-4	ASSLDSHYGYT
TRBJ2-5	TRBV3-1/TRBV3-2	ASSLGGWTGGETQY
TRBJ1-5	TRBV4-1	ASSQISGDQPQH
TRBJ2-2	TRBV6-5	ASNRQGGELF
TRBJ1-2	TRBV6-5	ASSRGDSYGYT
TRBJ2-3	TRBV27	ASSLSGNTDTQY
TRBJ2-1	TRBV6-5	ASRSGGYNEQF
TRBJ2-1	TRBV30	ACHWGGRYNEQF
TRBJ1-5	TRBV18	ASSRDYGEPQH
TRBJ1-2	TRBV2	ASSGRRQVNYGYT
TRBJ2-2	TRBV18	ASSPSSENTGELF
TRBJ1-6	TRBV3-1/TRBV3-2	ASTLGRISPLH
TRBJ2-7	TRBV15	ATSRDTISDSYFSYEQY
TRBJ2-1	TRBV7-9	ASSSRGGGALNEQF
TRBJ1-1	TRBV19	ASTPGGRATEAF
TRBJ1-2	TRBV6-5	ASRTTGGYGYT
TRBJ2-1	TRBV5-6	ASSFGWSGGNEQF
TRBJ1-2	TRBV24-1	ATSESPRVEGYT
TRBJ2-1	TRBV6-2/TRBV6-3	ASSYLAGGLYNEQF
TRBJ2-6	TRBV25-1	ASSELAETGANVLT
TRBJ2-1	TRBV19	ASSILGSEQF
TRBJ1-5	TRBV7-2	ASSLGRDQPQH
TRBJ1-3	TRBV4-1	ASAGGGRGGPSGNTIY
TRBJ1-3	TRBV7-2	ASSLVSAGAGNTIY
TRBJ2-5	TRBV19	ASSTGVEGTQY
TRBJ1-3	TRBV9	ASSGGTVYSGNTIY
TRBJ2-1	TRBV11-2	ASSWAGLSSYNEQF
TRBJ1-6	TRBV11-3	ASSLDVQGPESYNSPLH
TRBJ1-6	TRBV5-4	ASRPGGSYNSPLH
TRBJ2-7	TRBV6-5	ASSRGLGYEQY
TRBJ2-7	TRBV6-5	ASRPDRGPYEQY
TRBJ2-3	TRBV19	ASRGIAGEEGYREY
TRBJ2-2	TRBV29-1	SPGGGNTGELF
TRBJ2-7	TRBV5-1	ASSQEGGVAYEQY
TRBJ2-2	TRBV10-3	AISESGQGNTGELF
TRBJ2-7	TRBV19	ASSIALTGARGHEQY
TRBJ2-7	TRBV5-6	ASSRTASYEQY
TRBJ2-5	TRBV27	ASSFRRGGETQY
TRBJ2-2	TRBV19	ASSSRGLASNTGELF